Listed below are T cell receptor beta chains from one sample, sequenced in a study of beta chain features in type 1 diabetes. Data came from immunoSEQ multiplex PCR; TCRdb stores just in-frame clones and leaves some out. The sample includes hundreds of thousands of clones, 10% to 15% of them seen just once. The sample comprised naive CD4+ T cells from blood. These receptors originate from a young man in good health. CDR3s include the opening cysteine and the closing phenylalanine or tryptophan. Fields, in order: clone size, V gene, J gene, CDR3 protein. Expanded clones are given a class, and other clones once, few, many or no size at all.

abundance: -; v_gene: TRBV7-9; j_gene: TRBJ1-1; CDR3aa: CASSPRGMASDDEAFF
abundance: few; v_gene: TRBV9; j_gene: TRBJ2-3; CDR3aa: CASSVGGSTTDTQYF
abundance: few; v_gene: TRBV5-1; j_gene: TRBJ1-2; CDR3aa: CASSLDGQGGYTF
abundance: -; v_gene: TRBV4-2; j_gene: TRBJ2-3; CDR3aa: CASSIVDTQYF
abundance: few; v_gene: TRBV7-2; j_gene: TRBJ1-2; CDR3aa: CASSPGQGTLSLYGYTF
abundance: few; v_gene: TRBV7-2; j_gene: TRBJ2-5; CDR3aa: CASSLVGRGGETQYF
abundance: -; v_gene: TRBV4-3; j_gene: TRBJ1-2; CDR3aa: CASSQDREFGYTF
abundance: -; v_gene: TRBV29-1; j_gene: TRBJ2-7; CDR3aa: CSVRNTGSYEQYF
abundance: few; v_gene: TRBV30; j_gene: TRBJ2-5; CDR3aa: CAWRLAGGRETQYF
abundance: few; v_gene: TRBV6-4; j_gene: TRBJ2-3; CDR3aa: CASSGSGTDTQYF
abundance: few; v_gene: TRBV6-5; j_gene: TRBJ2-1; CDR3aa: CASLSGGGEQFF
abundance: few; v_gene: TRBV30; j_gene: TRBJ2-3; CDR3aa: CAWSVGQGRTDTQYF
abundance: few; v_gene: TRBV6-1; j_gene: TRBJ2-7; CDR3aa: CASSEEVRVNEQYF
abundance: few; v_gene: TRBV7-3; j_gene: TRBJ1-5; CDR3aa: CASSLVSSGDQPQHF
abundance: few; v_gene: TRBV19; j_gene: TRBJ1-6; CDR3aa: CASSSGTGRNSPLHF
abundance: few; v_gene: TRBV9; j_gene: TRBJ2-1; CDR3aa: CASSASVRQGVYNEQFF
abundance: few; v_gene: TRBV30; j_gene: TRBJ1-6; CDR3aa: CAWDWSVGQGQESPLHF
abundance: -; v_gene: TRBV30; j_gene: TRBJ2-1; CDR3aa: CAWSPPGTGGNNEQFF
abundance: -; v_gene: TRBV30; j_gene: TRBJ1-1; CDR3aa: CASDLGGWTEAFF
abundance: -; v_gene: TRBV6-1; j_gene: TRBJ2-1; CDR3aa: CASRGDSNEQFF
abundance: -; v_gene: TRBV7-2; j_gene: TRBJ2-5; CDR3aa: CASSRGGAGETQYF
abundance: few; v_gene: TRBV29-1; j_gene: TRBJ1-1; CDR3aa: CSAHGGRTEAFF
abundance: few; v_gene: TRBV9; j_gene: TRBJ2-1; CDR3aa: CASSVGLAGPLGGQFF
abundance: many; v_gene: TRBV14; j_gene: TRBJ2-1; CDR3aa: CASSQEYTYNEQFF
abundance: -; v_gene: TRBV7-2; j_gene: TRBJ2-5; CDR3aa: CASSPPRVETQYF